This T cell receptor (beta chain) was sequenced for a study of CD8+CD57+ T cells in acquired aplastic anemia. Study information: Recorded DNA amounts for sorted CD4+ and CD8+ cells had an average of approximately 3.2 ug.

Flow cytometry had shown expanded CD8+CD57+ cells in the patients chosen for sequencing. Each patient carried a diagnosis of severe acquired aplastic anemia. Genomic DNA, the template, was used for profiling of the TCR beta VDJ and CDR3. Via MiXCR, TCRdb re-called the reads, giving one row per CDR3 protein. Of under 500,000 distinct CDR3 sequences in the sample, around 33% are singletons; the top ten hold 0.75% to 0.95%. Trimming removed 4 bases at V and 4 bases at J, with 15 bases between. The germline CDR1 and CDR2 sequences are SNHLY and FYNNEI. This CDR3 comprises 15 residues. The receptor was isolated from a human donor with aplastic anemia. Sequenced material: sorted CD4+, CD8+, or CD8+CD57+ T cells (not recorded which) from PBMCs. The rearrangement joins TRBV2 to TRBJ2-3; possible D gene TRBD1, 6 bases. The CDR3 region is CASSAAWGLADTQYF. As DNA, the CDR3 is TGTGCCAGCAGTGCCGCTTGGGGGCTCGCAGATACGCAGTATTTT.